The 19 T cell receptor beta chains given below trace back to one sample, sequenced in a study of identical twins. Using its own MiXCR run on the 5' RACE reads, TCRdb lists one record per CDR3 protein. The sample lists about 280,000 distinct CDR3 sequences; approximately 8.5% were seen once. The same sample was also studied in work on yellow fever vaccine responses in identical twins.

Sequenced material: memory (CD45RO+) T cells sorted from blood. These receptors originate from a woman aged 18-35 years in good health.

This clonotype was seen a handful of times. The rearrangement links TRBV29-1 to TRBJ2-1, with 10 bases fitting TRBD1. The trim removed 5 bases at V and 2 bases at J, leaving 6 bases unmatched. The CDR3 has 15 residues. Germline V gene sequence: CDR1 SQVTM, CDR2 ANQGSEA. CDR3 coding DNA: TGCAGCGTTTACACTGGGACAGGGGCCTACAATGAGCAGTTCTTC. Amino acids: CSVYTGTGAYNEQFF.

This clonotype was seen a handful of times. This chain links TRBV4-1 with TRBJ2-2, with TRBD1 identical over 12 bases. The CDR3 is made up of 16 amino acids. From germline, CDR1 is MGHRA and CDR2 YSYEKL. J gave up 6 bases and V 4 bases, and 6 bases lay outside the gene matches. The CDR3 sequence: CASSLTGTGGSGELFF. The CDR3 DNA reads TGCGCCAGCAGCCTAACCGGGACAGGGGGCTCCGGGGAGCTGTTTTTT.

This clonotype occurred a few times. This sequence joins TRBV11-2 and TRBJ2-7, with TRBD2 identical over 16 bases. V lost 1 base, J lost 6 bases, and 3 bases stayed unmatched. This CDR3 is built from 16 residues. The V gene's germline CDR1 is SGHAT and CDR2 FQNNGV. This CDR3 reads CASSLAGTSGRGEQYF. Written as DNA, the CDR3 is TGTGCCAGCAGCTTAGCCGGGACTAGCGGGAGGGGCGAGCAGTACTTC.

The J gene is TRBJ1-4, the V gene TRBV6-5; 7 bases line up with TRBD1. The CDR3 is 14 amino acids. With 2 bases clipped from V and 12 bases from J, the junction kept 9 bases outside the gene matches. Looked up from germline, CDR1 is MNHEY and CDR2 is SVGAGI. In DNA form, the CDR3 reads TGTGCCAGCAGTTACCACATAGACAGGGTACAACTGTTTTTT. It codes for CASSYHIDRVQLFF.

This sequence joins TRBV20-1 and TRBJ2-3; no firm D call. The CDR3 contains 14 residues. V lost 3 bases and J lost 5, with 15 bases in between. Germline V CDR1 and CDR2: DFQATT, SNEGSKA (reference sequence). CDR3 residues: CSASLGRAEDTQYF. The CDR3 DNA reads TGCAGTGCTAGTCTGGGTAGGGCTGAAGATACGCAGTATTTT.

This clonotype appeared a few times. This sequence joins TRBV7-6 and TRBJ1-6; D is uncertain. The CDR3 consists of 12 residues. Per germline, CDR1 SGHVS and CDR2 FNYEAQ. Trimming removed 4 bases at V and 7 bases at J, with 5 bases between. This CDR3 reads CASSSENSPLHF. CDR3 nucleotide sequence: TGTGCCAGCAGCTCAGAGAATTCACCCCTCCACTTT.

V gene TRBV27 combines with J gene TRBJ2-1, with 12 bases fitting TRBD2. Unmatched junction bases numbered 23, after V lost 9 bases and J lost 14 bases. Germline V CDR1 and CDR2: MNHEY, SMNVEV (reference sequence). The CDR3 sequence is 17 residues long. This CDR3 reads CASHGGGSGLAGLREFF. The CDR3 DNA is TGTGCCAGTCACGGGGGAGGTAGCGGACTAGCGGGACTAAGGGAGTTCTTC.

This clonotype was counted a few times. J is TRBJ2-7 and V is TRBV20-1, with a tentative D call TRBD2 (6 bases). V was clipped by 3 bases and J by 4 bases, with 10 bases between them. Per the germline V gene, CDR1 is DFQATT and CDR2 is SNEGSKA (reference sequence). This CDR3 comprises 12 residues. The CDR3 DNA sequence: TGCAGTGCTAGGGGACTGAAATACGAGCAGTACGTC. Its protein product is CSARGLKYEQYV.

J is TRBJ1-2 and V is TRBV6-2 or TRBV6-3; D remains ambiguous. Germline V lookup: CDR1 MNHEY, CDR2 SVGEGT. Trimming left V 7 bases short and J 4 bases short, with 16 bases between. This CDR3 has 14 amino acids. The CDR3 region has the DNA TGTGCCAGCACCCTAGGACCTAATGTCTATGGCTACACCTTC. This sequence encodes CASTLGPNVYGYTF.

The gene calls are TRBV29-1 and TRBJ2-2; 9 bases are a match to TRBD1. The CDR3 is made up of 16 amino acids. V lost 6 bases, J lost 2 bases, and 10 bases stayed unmatched. The V gene's germline CDR1 is SQVTM and CDR2 ANQGSEA. The CDR3 coding sequence is TGCAGCGTATCACAGGGGGCGCTTCTCAACACCGGGGAGCTGTTTTTT. This encodes CSVSQGALLNTGELFF.

This clonotype showed up many times. V gene TRBV20-1 combines with J gene TRBJ2-1, with D possibly matching TRBD1 (6 bases). Germline V gene lookup returns CDR1 DFQATT and CDR2 SNEGSKA (reference sequence). V lost 0 bases and J lost 9, with 15 bases in between. The CDR3 is made up of 14 amino acids. The CDR3 protein is CSAREVQGKFEQFF. Here the CDR3 DNA reads TGCAGTGCTAGAGAGGTTCAGGGGAAGTTTGAGCAGTTCTTC.

This clonotype appeared many times. The CDR3 nucleotides read TGTGCCAGCAGCTTAGATCGGACAGGCTACTACACAGATACGCAGTATTTT. Its translation is CASSLDRTGYYTDTQYF. V usage is TRBV11-2 and J usage is TRBJ2-3, with 7 nucleotides matching TRBD1. The CDR3 consists of 17 residues. Germline CDR1 reads SGHAT; CDR2 reads FQNNGV. V dropped 0 bases and J dropped 2; count of bases not matched to a gene: 8.

This clonotype was found many times. The gene calls are TRBV24-1 and TRBJ2-4, with D uncertain. The CDR3 consists of 15 residues. Germline-derived CDR1 and CDR2 are KGHDR and SFDVKD. V gave up 2 bases and J gave up 3 bases, with 10 bases separating them. The CDR3 is CATSDSTLGKNIQYF. CDR3 sequence (DNA): TGTGCCACCAGTGATTCGACCCTCGGCAAAAACATTCAGTACTTC.

The V gene is TRBV6-1, the J gene TRBJ2-7; 8 bases map to TRBD2. CDR1 is MNHNS and CDR2 is SASEGT in the germline V gene. Losses at the gene ends were 0 bases for V and 2 bases for J; bases not matched to a gene: 3. This CDR3 comprises 15 residues. CDR3 sequence (DNA): TGTGCCAGCAGTGAAGCCCTGCGGGGGGCCTACGAGCAGTACTTC. Protein product: CASSEALRGAYEQYF.

The chain carries TRBV19 and TRBJ2-2, with a possible D match to TRBD2 (6 bases). CDR1 LNHDA and CDR2 SQIVND come from the germline V gene (reference sequence). The CDR3 covers 16 residues. The V gene lost 3 bases and the J gene lost 0 bases, with 11 bases spanning the gap. The CDR3 bases are TGTGCCAGTAGTATGGGGCGGGACCCGAACACCGGGGAGCTGTTTTTT. Encoded protein: CASSMGRDPNTGELFF.

J is TRBJ2-7 and V is TRBV28; no clear D gene. The V end lost 8 bases, the J end lost 4 bases, and 15 bases lay between the germline ends. This CDR3 has 13 amino acids. The germline gives CDR1 MDHEN, CDR2 SYDVKM. The CDR3 region is CASVDPHGYEQYV. In DNA form, the CDR3 reads TGTGCCAGCGTGGACCCCCACGGGTACGAGCAGTACGTC.

The sample holds a few counts of this clonotype. The chain joins TRBV5-4 to TRBJ1-6; no reliable D call. This CDR3 has 13 amino acids. In germline, CDR1 is SGHNT, CDR2 YYREEE (reference sequence). The V and J ends lost 1 base and 8 bases respectively, with 7 bases between them. CDR3 in DNA: TGTGCCAGCAGCTTGAACTGGGATTCACCCCTCCACTTT. Protein sequence: CASSLNWDSPLHF.

This chain links TRBV11-2 with TRBJ2-7; D gene unclear. V was cut by 4 bases and J by 3 bases, with 7 bases left in between. CDR1 SGHAT and CDR2 FQNNGV come from the germline V gene. The CDR3 is 12 residues long. The CDR3 DNA follows: TGTGCCAGCAGCTCCAGCCTCTACGAGCAGTACTTC. The encoded protein is CASSSSLYEQYF.

The V call is TRBV6-1, the J call TRBJ1-1; D unresolved. CDR3 length equals 16 residues. V shed 3 bases and J shed 1 base, with 15 bases lying between them. The germline CDR1 and CDR2 sequences are MNHNS and SASEGT. CDR3 sequence reads: CASSDARRLGNTEAFF. CDR3 bases: TGTGCCAGCAGTGACGCTCGACGCCTCGGGAACACTGAAGCTTTCTTT.